This T cell receptor beta chain was obtained from a study of shared clonotypes between healthy human individuals. Points from the study as a whole: Deeper or shallower sequencing was expected to change how clonotypes are shared among donors.

V gave up 4 bases and J gave up 9 bases, with 20 bases separating them. In germline, CDR1 is SGDLS, CDR2 YYNGEE. This CDR3 is 15 amino acids long. About this clone: Antigen: not known.

Original data processing: Filtering differed for immunoSEQ, which gave only junction sequences without quality scores. Here immunoSEQ multiplex PCR was the method, and the copy in TCRdb shows in-frame clones only, minus some. That table gives V, J and clone size, and the DNA gave D and trimming. The table includes around 2,000,000 clones, 85% to 95% detected once. The chain recombines TRBV9 with TRBJ2-1; D may be TRBD1 or TRBD2 (6 bases each). This receptor was identified in a man younger than 30 in good health. Source material: naive CD4+ T cells sorted from blood. Subset: CD45RA+ positively selected. The CDR3: CASSPREGGTGEQFF. The CDR3 DNA reads as TGTGCCAGCAGCCCACGTGAGGGGGGCACGGGTGAGCAGTTCTTC.